What follows are 2 T cell receptor beta chains derived from one specimen sequenced in a study of PD-L1 blockade in urothelial cancer. The time point: peripheral blood 6 weeks after treatment start. This table comes from immunoSEQ multiplex PCR, and its TCRdb copy is limited to in-frame clones, with some not included. The table shows some 120,000 clones, with 86% occurring only once. The sample here was PBMCs, taken around atezolizumab (anti-PD-L1) treatment. The source of these receptors is a man aged 50 or older with urothelial cancer.

This clone has more than one count but fewer than ten. The chain couples TRBV11-2 to TRBJ1-6, with D possibly matching TRBD1 (6 bases). Between the trimmed V and J ends, which lost 2 bases and 10 bases, there was a span of 21 bases. This CDR3 has 17 residues. Germline lookup yields CDR1 SGHAT and CDR2 FQNNGV. The CDR3 nucleotides read TGTGCCAGCAGCTTACCCCCGGGGGGCACGTTAGAATCACCCCTCCACTTT. Its protein product is CASSLPPGGTLESPLHF.

Regarding this clone: In the same sample, other DNA sequences code for this CDR3. The chain is built from TRBV10-3 and TRBJ1-3, with unresolved D. V was trimmed by 9 bases and J by 0 bases, leaving 9 bases between them. CDR3 length equals 13 residues. In germline, CDR1 is ENHRY, CDR2 SYGVKD. The CDR3 region is CAIRRDSGNTIYF. The CDR3 bases are TGTGCCATAAGACGGGACTCTGGAAACACCATATATTTT.